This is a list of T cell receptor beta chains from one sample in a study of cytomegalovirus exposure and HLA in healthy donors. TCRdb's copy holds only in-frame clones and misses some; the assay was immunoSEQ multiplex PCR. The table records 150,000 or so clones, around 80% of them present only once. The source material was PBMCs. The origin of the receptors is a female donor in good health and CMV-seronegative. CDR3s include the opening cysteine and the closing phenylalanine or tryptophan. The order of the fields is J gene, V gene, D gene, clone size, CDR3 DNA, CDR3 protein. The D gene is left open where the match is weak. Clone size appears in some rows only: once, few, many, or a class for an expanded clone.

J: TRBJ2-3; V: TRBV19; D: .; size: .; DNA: TGTGCCAGTACTGGCGGGAACACAGATACGCAGTATTTT; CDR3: CASTGGNTDTQYF
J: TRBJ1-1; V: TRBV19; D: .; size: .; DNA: TGTGCCAGTACCCCTTCTGGAGCCAACACTGAAGCTTTCTTT; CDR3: CASTPSGANTEAFF
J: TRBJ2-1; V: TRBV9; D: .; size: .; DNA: TGTGCCAGCAGCGTAGGAAGGGGTCTGGCTGAGCAGTTCTTC; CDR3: CASSVGRGLAEQFF
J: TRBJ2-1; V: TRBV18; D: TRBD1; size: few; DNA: TGTGCCAGCTCAGGAGACAGGGCCCAGCAGTTCTTC; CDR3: CASSGDRAQQFF
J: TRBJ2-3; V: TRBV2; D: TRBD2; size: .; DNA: TGTGCCAGCAATCGGGGGGGATCGGATACGCAGTATTTT; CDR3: CASNRGGSDTQYF
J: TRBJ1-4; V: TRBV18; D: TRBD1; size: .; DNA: TGTGCCAGCTCACCGCGGGACAGGGCGAATGAAAAACTGTTTTTT; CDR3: CASSPRDRANEKLFF
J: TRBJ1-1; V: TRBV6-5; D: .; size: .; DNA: TGTGCCAGCAGTTACGATCCCGGGACACCTAACACTGAAGCTTTCTTT; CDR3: CASSYDPGTPNTEAFF
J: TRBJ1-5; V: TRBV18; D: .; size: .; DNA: TGTGCCAGCTCCGCGGGGTCTAGCAATCAGCCCCAGCATTTT; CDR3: CASSAGSSNQPQHF
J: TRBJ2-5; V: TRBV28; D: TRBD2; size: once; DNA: TGTGCCAGTCGGACTAGCGGGACAAAGACCCAGTACTTC; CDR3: CASRTSGTKTQYF
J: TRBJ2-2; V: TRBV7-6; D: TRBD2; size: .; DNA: TGTGCCAGCAGCTCAGCGGGGAGGGAGATGGGCGGGGAGCTGTTTTTT; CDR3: CASSSAGREMGGELFF
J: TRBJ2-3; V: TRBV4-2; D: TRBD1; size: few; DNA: TGTGCCAGCAGCCCGCCGGGACAGGGGGCAGATACGCAGTATTTT; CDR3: CASSPPGQGADTQYF
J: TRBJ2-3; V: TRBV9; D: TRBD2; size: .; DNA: TGTGCCAGCAGCGTAGGGGGAACTAGCGGGGCAAGCACAGATACGCAGTATTTT; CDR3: CASSVGGTSGASTDTQYF
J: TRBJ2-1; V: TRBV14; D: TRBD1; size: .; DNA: TGTGCCAGCAGCCAAGAGGTCAGACAGGGACAGTTCTTC; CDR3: CASSQEVRQGQFF
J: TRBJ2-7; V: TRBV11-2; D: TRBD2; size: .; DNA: TGTGCCAGCAGCTTTACAGCGGGAGACTACGAGCAGTACTTC; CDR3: CASSFTAGDYEQYF
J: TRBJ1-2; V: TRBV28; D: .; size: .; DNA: TGTGCCAGCAGTTTGGGGCAAAACTATGGCTACACCTTC; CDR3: CASSLGQNYGYTF
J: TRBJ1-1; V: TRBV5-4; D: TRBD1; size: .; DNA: TGTGCCAGCAGCCGAGCAGGGGGCTCCACTGAAGCTTTCTTT; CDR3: CASSRAGGSTEAFF
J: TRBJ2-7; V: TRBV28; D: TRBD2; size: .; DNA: TGTGCCAGCAGTTTGGTGGGGGGGAACGAGCAGTACTTC; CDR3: CASSLVGGNEQYF
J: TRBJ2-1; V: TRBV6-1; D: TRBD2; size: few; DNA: TGTGCCAGCAGTGCGAGCGGGACCCCTTTTGGGGAGCAGTTCTTC; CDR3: CASSASGTPFGEQFF
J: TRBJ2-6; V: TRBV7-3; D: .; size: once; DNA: TGTGCCAGCAGCCCCGCACTCTCTGGGGCCAACGTCCTGACTTTC; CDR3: CASSPALSGANVLTF
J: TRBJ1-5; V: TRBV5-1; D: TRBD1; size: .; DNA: TGCGCCAGCAGCCCGGAGGGGGCCGGCAATCAGCCCCAGCATTTT; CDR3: CASSPEGAGNQPQHF
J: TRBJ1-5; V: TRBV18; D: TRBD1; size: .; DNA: TGTGCCAGCTCACTGGGGGGACAGGGTAATCAGCCCCAGCATTTT; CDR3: CASSLGGQGNQPQHF
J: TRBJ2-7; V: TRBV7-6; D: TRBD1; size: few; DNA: TGTGCCAGCAGCTACCGTGCAGGGGGCCTCTACGAGCAGTACTTC; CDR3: CASSYRAGGLYEQYF
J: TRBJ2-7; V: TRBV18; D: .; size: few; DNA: TGTGCCAGCTCACCGGGACAAGTGGGTATCTACGAGCAGTACTTC; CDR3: CASSPGQVGIYEQYF
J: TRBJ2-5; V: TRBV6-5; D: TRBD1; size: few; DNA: TGTGCCAGCAGTTATAGGACAGGGGCGCAAGAGACCCAGTACTTC; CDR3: CASSYRTGAQETQYF
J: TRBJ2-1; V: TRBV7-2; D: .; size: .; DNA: TGTGCCAGCAGTGGGAGACTCCGATACAATGAGCAGTTCTTC; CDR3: CASSGRLRYNEQFF
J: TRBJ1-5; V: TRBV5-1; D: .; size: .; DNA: TGCGCCAGCAGCTTGGAGGGGGTTCAGCCCCAGCATTTT; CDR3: CASSLEGVQPQHF
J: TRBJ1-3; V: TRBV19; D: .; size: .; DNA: TGTGCCAGTAGTATGGCCCTCAGTGGTGGAAACACCATATATTTT; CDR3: CASSMALSGGNTIYF
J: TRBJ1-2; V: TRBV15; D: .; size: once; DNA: TGTGCCACCAGCAGAGATTTCCGTGAGGATGGCTACACCTTC; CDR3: CATSRDFREDGYTF
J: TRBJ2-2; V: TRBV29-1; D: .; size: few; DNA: TGCAGCGCCCGAGGCGGGAACACCGGGGAGCTGTTTTTT; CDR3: CSARGGNTGELFF
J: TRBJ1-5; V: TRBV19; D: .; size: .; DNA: TGTGCCAGTAAAACAGATAATAACTTAAGCAATCAGCCCCAGCATTTT; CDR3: CASKTDNNLSNQPQHF
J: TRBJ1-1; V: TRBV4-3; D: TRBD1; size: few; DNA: TGCGCCAGCAGCCAACTTATCAGACAGGGACGGAACACTGAAGCTTTCTTT; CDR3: CASSQLIRQGRNTEAFF
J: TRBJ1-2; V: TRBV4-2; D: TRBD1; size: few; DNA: TGTGCCAGCAGCCCCGGGACAGGGCCCTATGGCTACACCTTC; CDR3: CASSPGTGPYGYTF
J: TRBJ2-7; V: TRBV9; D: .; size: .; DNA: TGTGCCGGCAGCGTAGGGAACAGGGACCGGGAGCAGTACTTC; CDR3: CAGSVGNRDREQYF
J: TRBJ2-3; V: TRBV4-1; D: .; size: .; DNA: TGCGCCAGCAGCCCACTATACGACCTAAACACAGATACGCAGTATTTT; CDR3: CASSPLYDLNTDTQYF
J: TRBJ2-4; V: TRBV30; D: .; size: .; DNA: TGTGCCTGGAGTGGCGCGGGACTAGCCAAAAACATTCAGTACTTC; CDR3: CAWSGAGLAKNIQYF
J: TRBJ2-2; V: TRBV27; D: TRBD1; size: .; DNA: TGTGCCAGCAGTTTAGTAGGGGGCAGACCGGGGGAGCTGTTTTTT; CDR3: CASSLVGGRPGELFF
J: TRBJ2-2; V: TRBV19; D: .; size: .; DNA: TGTGCCAGTAGTATTGTAAGAGCGCAGAACACCGGGGAGCTGTTTTTT; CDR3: CASSIVRAQNTGELFF
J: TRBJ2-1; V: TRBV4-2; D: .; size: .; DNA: TGTGCCAGCAGCCAAGATCTCGCGGGAGAGCAGTTCTTC; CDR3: CASSQDLAGEQFF
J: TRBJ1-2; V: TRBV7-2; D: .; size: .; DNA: TGTGCCAGCAGCCCGGACTGGAGCGGCTACACCTTC; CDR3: CASSPDWSGYTF
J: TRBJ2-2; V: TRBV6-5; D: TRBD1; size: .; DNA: TGTGCCAGCTCCCTTACAGGGGGTGACACCGGGGAGCTGTTTTTT; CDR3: CASSLTGGDTGELFF
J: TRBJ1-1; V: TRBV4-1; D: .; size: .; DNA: TGCGCCAGCAGCCAAGAGGAGGGGAGGAAGGGTGAAGCTTTCTTT; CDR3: CASSQEEGRKGEAFF
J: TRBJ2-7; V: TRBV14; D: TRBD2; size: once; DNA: TGTGCCAGCAGCCAAGATCCCTCGGGGGGGCCGTACGAGCAGTACTTC; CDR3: CASSQDPSGGPYEQYF
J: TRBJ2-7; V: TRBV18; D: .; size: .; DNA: TGTGCCAGCTCACCAAGGGGATTCCACGAGCAGTACTTC; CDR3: CASSPRGFHEQYF
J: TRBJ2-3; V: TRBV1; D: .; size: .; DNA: TGCACCAGCAGCCAACGTATGCTCAGGGCCAGCACAGATACGCAGTATTTT; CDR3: CTSSQRMLRASTDTQYF
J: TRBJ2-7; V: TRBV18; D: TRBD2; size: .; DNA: TGTGCCAGCTCGCCGGGCGGGGGGGTCTACGAGCAGTACTTC; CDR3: CASSPGGGVYEQYF